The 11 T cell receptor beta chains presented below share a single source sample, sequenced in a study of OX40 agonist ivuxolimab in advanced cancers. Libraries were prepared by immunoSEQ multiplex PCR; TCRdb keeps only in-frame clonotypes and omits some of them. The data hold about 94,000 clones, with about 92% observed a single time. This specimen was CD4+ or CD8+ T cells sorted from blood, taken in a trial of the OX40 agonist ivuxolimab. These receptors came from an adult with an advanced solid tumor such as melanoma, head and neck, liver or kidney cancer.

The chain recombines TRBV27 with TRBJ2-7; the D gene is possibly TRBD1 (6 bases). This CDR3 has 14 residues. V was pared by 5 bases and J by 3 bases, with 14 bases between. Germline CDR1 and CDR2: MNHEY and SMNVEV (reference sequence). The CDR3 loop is CASSPGDRHYEQYF. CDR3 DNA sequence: TGTGCCAGCAGTCCAGGGGATAGGCACTACGAGCAGTACTTC.

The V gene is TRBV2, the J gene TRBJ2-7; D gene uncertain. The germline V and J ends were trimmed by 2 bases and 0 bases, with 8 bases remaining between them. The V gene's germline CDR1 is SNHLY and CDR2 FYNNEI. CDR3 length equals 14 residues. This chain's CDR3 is CASSELADSYEQYF. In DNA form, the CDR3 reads TGTGCCAGCAGTGAATTGGCAGACTCCTACGAGCAGTACTTC.

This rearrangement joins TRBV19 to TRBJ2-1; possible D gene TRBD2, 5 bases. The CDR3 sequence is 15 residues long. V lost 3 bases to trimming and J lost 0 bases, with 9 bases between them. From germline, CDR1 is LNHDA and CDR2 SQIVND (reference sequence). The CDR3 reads CASSMDWSSYNEQFF. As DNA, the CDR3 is TGTGCCAGTAGTATGGACTGGAGCTCCTACAATGAGCAGTTCTTC.

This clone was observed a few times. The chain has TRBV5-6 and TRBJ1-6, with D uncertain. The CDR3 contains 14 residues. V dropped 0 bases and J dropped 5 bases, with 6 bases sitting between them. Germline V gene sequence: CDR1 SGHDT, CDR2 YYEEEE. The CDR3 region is CASSLGSDNSPLHF. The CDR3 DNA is TGTGCCAGCAGCTTGGGCAGCGATAATTCACCCCTCCACTTT.

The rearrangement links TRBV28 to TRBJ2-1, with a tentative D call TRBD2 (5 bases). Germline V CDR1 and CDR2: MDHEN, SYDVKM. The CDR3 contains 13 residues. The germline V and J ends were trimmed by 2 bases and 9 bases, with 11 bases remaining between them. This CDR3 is CASSLSLAPEQFF. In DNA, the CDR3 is TGTGCCAGCAGTTTAAGCCTAGCCCCTGAGCAGTTCTTC.

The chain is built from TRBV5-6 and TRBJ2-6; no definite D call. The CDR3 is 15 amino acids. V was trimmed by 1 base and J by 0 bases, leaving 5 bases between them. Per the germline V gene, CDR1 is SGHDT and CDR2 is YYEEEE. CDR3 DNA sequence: TGTGCCAGCAGCTTGCTTAGCTCTGGGGCCAACGTCCTGACTTTC. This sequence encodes CASSLLSSGANVLTF.

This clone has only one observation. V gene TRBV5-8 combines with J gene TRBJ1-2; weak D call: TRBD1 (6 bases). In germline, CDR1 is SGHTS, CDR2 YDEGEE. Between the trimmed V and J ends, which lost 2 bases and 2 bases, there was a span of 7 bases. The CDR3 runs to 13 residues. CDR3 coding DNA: TGTGCCAGCAGCTTAGGACAGAACTATGGCTACACCTTC. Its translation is CASSLGQNYGYTF.

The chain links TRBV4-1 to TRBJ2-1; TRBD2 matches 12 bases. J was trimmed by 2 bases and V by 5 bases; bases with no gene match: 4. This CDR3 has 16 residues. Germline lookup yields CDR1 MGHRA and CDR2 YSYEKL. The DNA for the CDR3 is TGCGCCAGCAGCTCCCGACTAGCGGGGGCCTACAATGAGCAGTTCTTC. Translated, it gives CASSSRLAGAYNEQFF.

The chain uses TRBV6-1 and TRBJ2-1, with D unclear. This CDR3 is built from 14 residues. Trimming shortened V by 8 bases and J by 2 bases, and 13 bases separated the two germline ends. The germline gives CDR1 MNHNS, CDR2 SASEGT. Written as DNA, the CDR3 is TGTGCCAGCCCAGGTGTAGACACCTACAATGAGCAGTTCTTC. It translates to CASPGVDTYNEQFF.

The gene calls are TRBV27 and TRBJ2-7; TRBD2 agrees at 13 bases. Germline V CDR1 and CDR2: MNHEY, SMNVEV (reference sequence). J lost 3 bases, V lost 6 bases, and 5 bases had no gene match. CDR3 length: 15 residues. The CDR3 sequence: CASRGLAGRVYEQYF. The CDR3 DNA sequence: TGTGCCAGCAGGGGACTAGCGGGACGGGTCTACGAGCAGTACTTC.

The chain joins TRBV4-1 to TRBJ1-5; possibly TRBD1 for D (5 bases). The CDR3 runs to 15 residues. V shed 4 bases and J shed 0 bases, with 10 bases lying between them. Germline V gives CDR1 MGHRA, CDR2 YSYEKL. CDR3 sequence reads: CASSLGQHSNQPQHF. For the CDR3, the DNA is TGCGCCAGCAGCCTAGGACAACATAGCAATCAGCCCCAGCATTTT.